This T cell receptor beta chain came from a study of early T cells in non-severe SARS-CoV-2 infection. This clonotype appeared many times. TCRdb re-analysed the 5' RACE reads in MiXCR, keeping a single row per CDR3 protein. The sample lists some 50,000 distinct CDR3 sequences, roughly 9% occurring once. The starting material was whole blood, obtained at baseline. The sequence was collected from an adult who was a healthcare worker with PCR-confirmed SARS-CoV-2 infection or an uninfected control (not recorded which).

The CDR3 here is CASSFSWTGKNSPLHF. CDR3 DNA sequence: TGTGCCAGCAGTTTTTCGTGGACAGGGAAGAATTCACCCCTCCACTTT. This sequence joins TRBV27 and TRBJ1-6; 8 positions agree with TRBD1. This CDR3 has 16 amino acids. V was pared by 3 bases and J by 7 bases, with 8 bases of the junction left unmatched. CDR1 is MNHEY, CDR2 SMNVEV, per germline (reference sequence).